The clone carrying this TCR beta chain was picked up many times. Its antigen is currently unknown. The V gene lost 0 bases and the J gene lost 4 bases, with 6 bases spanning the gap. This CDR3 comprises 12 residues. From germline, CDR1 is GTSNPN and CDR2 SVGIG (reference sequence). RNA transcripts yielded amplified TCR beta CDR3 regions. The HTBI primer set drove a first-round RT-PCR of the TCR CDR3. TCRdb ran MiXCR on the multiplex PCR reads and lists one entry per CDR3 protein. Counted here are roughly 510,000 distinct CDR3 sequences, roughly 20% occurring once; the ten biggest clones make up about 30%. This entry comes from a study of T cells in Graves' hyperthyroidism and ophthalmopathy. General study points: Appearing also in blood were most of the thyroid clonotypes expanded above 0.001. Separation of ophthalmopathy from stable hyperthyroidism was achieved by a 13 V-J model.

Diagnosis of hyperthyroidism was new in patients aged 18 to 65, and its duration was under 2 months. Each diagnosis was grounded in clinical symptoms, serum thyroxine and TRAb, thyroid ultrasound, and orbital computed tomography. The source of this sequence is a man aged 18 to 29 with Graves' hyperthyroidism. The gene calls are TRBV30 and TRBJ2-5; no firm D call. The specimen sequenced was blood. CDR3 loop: CAWSVPLETQYF. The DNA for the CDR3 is TGTGCCTGGAGTGTACCCTTAGAGACCCAGTACTTC.